This entry lists 26 T cell receptor beta chains sequenced from one sample in a study of tumor-infiltrating lymphocytes in localized non-small cell lung cancer. Measured with immunoSEQ multiplex PCR; TCRdb has only the in-frame clones, and not every one. The table has about 15,000 clones, under 75% seen once. Sequenced sample: lung tumor tissue. These receptors were taken from a human donor with non-small cell lung cancer.

This chain links TRBV7-2 with TRBJ1-2; no firm D call. Germline loops: CDR1 SGHTA, CDR2 FQGNSA. Trimming removed 5 bases from V and 2 bases from J, with 15 bases in between. This CDR3 region has 15 residues. The CDR3 reads CASSVGSDANYGYTF. In DNA form, the CDR3 reads TGTGCCAGCAGCGTCGGGAGTGACGCGAACTATGGCTACACCTTC.

The CDR3 reads CASSPPQVINEAFF. The CDR3 region has the DNA TGTGCCAGCAGTCCTCCACAGGTAATTAATGAAGCTTTCTTT. The chain uses TRBV28 and TRBJ1-1; tentatively, D is TRBD1 (5 bases). Germline CDR1 reads MDHEN; CDR2 reads SYDVKM. The V end was cut by 5 bases, the J end by 7 bases, with 17 bases between. The CDR3 loop spans 14 amino acids.

This clone was seen only a few times. The genes are TRBV10-3 and TRBJ1-3; TRBD1 matches at 8 bases. Germline CDR1 and CDR2: ENHRY and SYGVKD. CDR3 length equals 17 residues. J was trimmed by 1 base and V by 2 bases; bases with no gene match: 7. CDR3 loop: CAISETEDRVSGNTIYF. DNA of the CDR3: TGTGCCATCAGTGAGACAGAGGACAGGGTATCTGGAAACACCATATATTTT.

The V and J genes are TRBV7-8 and TRBJ2-7; 14 bases align to TRBD2. Germline V CDR1 and CDR2: SGHVS, FQNEAQ. The CDR3 has 20 residues. Trimming cost V 6 bases and J 2 bases; bases outside gene matches: 18. This chain's CDR3 is CASSHVRLAGGLTNTYEQYF. The DNA of the CDR3 is TGTGCCAGCAGTCATGTCCGACTAGCGGGGGGGCTTACTAACACCTACGAGCAGTACTTC.

The chain uses TRBV6-5 and TRBJ2-3; D gene ambiguous. The CDR3 runs 13 residues. Trimming removed 9 bases from V and 5 bases from J, with 15 bases in between. CDR1 is MNHEY and CDR2 is SVGAGI in the germline V gene. The CDR3 here is CASKAPSRDTQYF. DNA for the CDR3: TGTGCCAGTAAGGCCCCGAGTAGAGATACGCAGTATTTT.

The rearrangement joins TRBV5-6 to TRBJ2-5; D possibly corresponds to TRBD1 (5 bases). The end of the DNA fits TRBJ2-7 better, so the J call may be wrong. CDR1 is SGHDT, CDR2 YYEEEE, per germline. The CDR3 covers 15 residues. The CDR3 sequence is CASSLVGAVTYEQYF. Written as DNA, the CDR3 is TGTGCCAGCAGCTTGGTTGGGGCGGTAACCTACGAGCAGTACTTC.

Notes on this clone: At one boundary the junction diverges from the germline segment, which might be a read error. The chain carries TRBV7-7 and TRBJ2-5, with TRBD2 identical over 7 bases. The CDR3 sequence is 15 residues long. Germline assignment: CDR1 SSHAT and CDR2 FNYEAQ (reference sequence). CDR3 bases: TGTGCTAGCACCCTAGGGGCGGGAGAAGTGGAGACCCAGTACTTC. Translated, it gives CASTLGAGEVETQYF.

The chain joins TRBV29-1 to TRBJ2-1, with D perhaps matching TRBD2 (5 bases). Trimming cost V 6 bases and J 8 bases, with 8 bases left between them. Germline loops: CDR1 SQVTM, CDR2 ANQGSEA. This CDR3 is built from 10 residues. CDR3 DNA: TGCAGCGTGGAGGTCTATGAGCAGTTCTTC. It codes for CSVEVYEQFF.

The chain has TRBV29-1 and TRBJ2-1; D is unclear. Trimming left V 2 bases short and J 5 bases short, with 13 bases between. CDR1 and CDR2 (germline): SQVTM, ANQGSEA. The CDR3 covers 14 residues. CDR3: CSVEHETADNEQFF. In nucleotides, the CDR3 is TGCAGCGTTGAACATGAAACCGCGGACAATGAGCAGTTCTTC.

The V gene is TRBV5-1, the J gene TRBJ2-2, with a possible D match to TRBD2 (5 bases). Germline V CDR1 and CDR2: SGHRS, YFSETQ. CDR3 size: 14 residues. With 5 bases removed from V and 4 bases from J, the gap between germline ends came to 12 bases. The chain's CDR3 is CASRREGATGELFF. In DNA form, the CDR3 reads TGCGCCAGCAGACGGGAAGGAGCCACCGGGGAGCTGTTTTTT.

This clone was counted once. V and J are TRBV19 and TRBJ1-3, with no clear D. The CDR3 totals 15 residues. CDR1 and CDR2 from the germline V gene are LNHDA and SQIVND (reference sequence). V lost 2 bases and J lost 0, with 8 bases in between. The CDR3 DNA reads TGTGCCAGTAGTATAATCCAGAGCTCTGGAAACACCATATATTTT. It is translated as CASSIIQSSGNTIYF.

Here the CDR3 reads CASSPYPVRSSYNEQFF. In DNA form, the CDR3 reads TGTGCCAGTAGTCCCTACCCGGTCAGAAGCTCCTACAATGAGCAGTTCTTC. The chain employs TRBV19 and TRBJ2-1; D is ambiguous. The CDR3 is 17 residues long. Trimming took off 5 bases at V and 0 bases at J, with 17 bases between the two ends. CDR1 and CDR2 from the germline V gene are LNHDA and SQIVND (reference sequence).

This clone was detected only a few times. Other DNA sequences within the sample encode an identical CDR3. The V call is TRBV11-1, the J call TRBJ2-5; the D gene is possibly TRBD2 (6 bases). Germline loops: CDR1 SGHAT, CDR2 FQDESV (reference sequence). The CDR3 is 13 amino acids. The V and J ends lost 4 bases and 5 bases respectively, with 11 bases between them. DNA of the CDR3: TGTGCCAGCAGCTCGGAGGGCCGGGAGACCCAGTACTTC. This gives the protein CASSSEGRETQYF.

The chain couples TRBV5-6 to TRBJ1-2, with D tentatively TRBD1 (6 bases). The CDR3 loop spans 13 amino acids. The germline V gene encodes CDR1 SGHDT and CDR2 YYEEEE. V dropped 6 bases and J dropped 2 bases, with 11 bases sitting between them. The CDR3: CASNLGQNYGYTF. In DNA form, the CDR3 reads TGTGCCAGCAACCTCGGACAGAACTATGGCTACACCTTC.

The chain combines TRBV18 with TRBJ1-2; 12 bases agree with TRBD1. J was trimmed by 4 bases and V by 3 bases; bases with no gene match: 6. CDR1 is KGHSH and CDR2 is LQKENI in the germline V gene. The length of the CDR3 is 16 residues. CDR3 sequence reads: CASSPTGQGARYGYTF. CDR3 DNA sequence: TGTGCCAGCTCACCGACGGGACAGGGGGCCCGCTATGGCTACACCTTC.

This clone is classed as medium-sized. The chain links TRBV10-1 to TRBJ2-1; no clear D. Trimming shortened V by 2 bases and J by 6 bases, and 11 bases separated the two germline ends. CDR3 length: 14 residues. Germline V gene lookup returns CDR1 WNHNN and CDR2 SYGVQD (reference sequence). CDR3 DNA sequence: TGCGCCAGCAGTGAGAAGAGTGGTATCAATGAGCAGTTCTTC. Amino acids: CASSEKSGINEQFF.

Sample share makes this clone medium-sized. The V and J genes are TRBV28 and TRBJ2-5; 15 bases align to TRBD2. V lost 4 bases and J lost 4; bases outside the gene matches: 4. The CDR3 runs to 16 residues. Germline-derived CDR1 and CDR2 are MDHEN and SYDVKM. The DNA of the CDR3 is TGTGCCAGCAGTTCATGGACTAGCGGGAGGGCAGAGACCCAGTACTTC. It codes for CASSSWTSGRAETQYF.

The chain carries TRBV27 and TRBJ1-4; D perhaps matches TRBD1 (6 bases). The V gene lost 1 base and the J gene lost 1 base, with 16 bases spanning the gap. Looked up from germline, CDR1 is MNHEY and CDR2 is SMNVEV (reference sequence). The CDR3 runs to 18 residues. CDR3 in DNA: TGTGCCAGCAGTTTATTGAGTCAGGGGATCGTAACTAATGAAAAACTGTTTTTT. Translation gives CASSLLSQGIVTNEKLFF.

V and J are TRBV7-3 and TRBJ2-7; D might be TRBD1 or TRBD2, each matching 5 bases. Trimming stripped 4 bases from V and 2 bases from J, with 15 bases between. CDR3 size: 15 residues. Germline values: CDR1 SGHTA, CDR2 FQGTGA. The CDR3: CASSWTPGRAYEQYF. The DNA for the CDR3 is TGTGCCAGCAGCTGGACACCGGGACGGGCCTACGAGCAGTACTTC.

The CDR3, as DNA: TGTGCCAGCTCACCCCCAGCCGCCGTCTCCTACGAGCAGTACTTC. Its translation: CASSPPAAVSYEQYF. The chain links TRBV18 to TRBJ2-7, with D unclear. CDR3 length: 15 amino acids. The V end lost 3 bases, the J end lost 0 bases, and 12 bases lay between the germline ends. CDR1 and CDR2 from the germline V gene are KGHSH and LQKENI.

The rearrangement joins TRBV4-2 to TRBJ2-7; 12 nucleotides align to TRBD1. The junction had 8 bases not matched to a gene; V was cut back by 6 bases and J by 5 bases. The V gene's germline CDR1 is LGHNA and CDR2 YNFKEQ. The CDR3 runs 15 residues. Here the CDR3 DNA reads TGTGCCAGCAGTACTGGCGGGACAGGGGGCAACGAGCAGTACTTC. Protein product: CASSTGGTGGNEQYF.

This sequence joins TRBV9 and TRBJ1-3; D ambiguous. Trimming left V 0 bases short and J 4 bases short, with 8 bases between. In germline, CDR1 is SGDLS, CDR2 YYNGEE. The CDR3 loop spans 14 amino acids. DNA for the CDR3: TGTGCCAGCAGCGTAGGCAGCAGAGGAAACACCATATATTTT. Its translation: CASSVGSRGNTIYF.

The chain couples TRBV5-4 to TRBJ2-3; the D call may be TRBD1 or TRBD2 (5 bases each). Trimming stripped 1 base from V and 1 base from J, with 13 bases between. Germline V gene lookup returns CDR1 SGHNT and CDR2 YYREEE (reference sequence). The CDR3 spans 16 residues. The CDR3 region is CASSLLALGGTDTQYF. As DNA, the CDR3 is TGTGCCAGCAGCTTGTTGGCGCTGGGGGGCACAGATACGCAGTATTTT.

This clone was counted only a few times. The chain carries TRBV9 and TRBJ2-1; weak D call: TRBD2 (5 bases). This CDR3 region has 14 residues. Deletions cut 3 bases from V and 6 bases from J, with 13 bases between. Germline loops: CDR1 SGDLS, CDR2 YYNGEE. The CDR3 reads CASSAQRIANEQFF. The DNA of the CDR3 is TGTGCCAGCAGCGCCCAGCGGATTGCCAATGAGCAGTTCTTC.

By its share, this clone is medium-sized. The chain recombines TRBV7-9 with TRBJ1-1; D is perhaps TRBD1 (5 bases). This CDR3 is built from 12 residues. CDR1 and CDR2 from the germline V gene are SEHNR and FQNEAQ (reference sequence). Trimming took off 5 bases at V and 6 bases at J, with 10 bases between the two ends. The CDR3 is CASSRGGAEAFF. CDR3 DNA: TGTGCCAGCAGCCGGGGAGGGGCTGAAGCTTTCTTT.

The chain uses TRBV12-5 and TRBJ2-5, with D possibly being TRBD1 (5 bases). The V end was cut by 7 bases, the J end by 6 bases, with 12 bases between. CDR1 and CDR2 (germline): LGHNT, FRNRAP. There are 12 residues in the CDR3. The DNA for the CDR3 is TGTGCTAGTGCTGCTAGGGGTCAGACCCAGTACTTC. Its translation: CASAARGQTQYF.